This entry is about one TCR beta chain. Ages ranged from roughly 18 to 100 years, with residence in around 24 US areas. Per the original data handling: The authors estimated nucleated cell counts from reference gene primer amplification. Repertoires were generated with immunoSEQ multiplex PCR, while TCRdb's copy carries only in-frame clones and drops some. The D gene and trimming were derived from the DNA, and the V and J assignments and clone size from that table. Here the sample spans roughly 190,000 clones, about 88% being singletons. Trimming took 3 bases from V and 1 from J; bases not matched to a gene: 3. The germline V gene encodes CDR1 SGHRS and CDR2 YFSETQ. This CDR3 is 14 amino acids long. The data were taken from a study of blood T cell repertoires in COVID-19. Study in general: Recovered status in Cohort 3 required two negative PCRs, clearance, or symptom resolution. Nucleic acid was either cDNA or gDNA, and it came from T cells, B-cell-depleted T cells, or PBMCs.

The specimen was PBMCs or T cells enriched from blood (not recorded which). The chain joins TRBV5-1 to TRBJ1-1, with 7 bases identical to TRBD1. This clonotype was sampled from a woman between 40 and 55 years old in a cohort exposed to, infected with or recovered from COVID-19 (not recorded which). CDR3 sequence (DNA): TGCGCCAGCAGCTGGGGGGACAGGAACACTGAAGCTTTCTTT. Protein: CASSWGDRNTEAFF.